The present T cell receptor beta chain was sequenced within a study of cytomegalovirus exposure and HLA in healthy donors. Study findings and constraints: Among TCR beta chains, those listed as cytomegalovirus-associated numbered around 180.

These donors counted as nominally healthy when sampled, but unrecorded immune exposures were likely. Comments on this clone: Its antigen is not known.

Germline CDR1 and CDR2: SGHDT and YYEEEE. Trimming removed 5 bases from V and 4 bases from J; junction bases left unmatched: 8. The CDR3 consists of 14 residues. Researchers ran the PCR with 60 Vbeta and 13 Jbeta primers. This table comes from immunoSEQ multiplex PCR, and its TCRdb copy is limited to in-frame clones, with some not included. The data hold 140,000 or so clones, with around 70% observed a single time. The gene calls are TRBV5-6 and TRBJ1-2; TRBD1 agrees at 7 bases. Material: PBMCs. The clonotype comes from a man aged 35 to 55 in good health and CMV-seronegative. This CDR3 reads CASRRDSRLYGYTF. DNA for the CDR3: TGTGCCAGCAGGCGGGACAGCAGACTCTATGGCTACACCTTC.